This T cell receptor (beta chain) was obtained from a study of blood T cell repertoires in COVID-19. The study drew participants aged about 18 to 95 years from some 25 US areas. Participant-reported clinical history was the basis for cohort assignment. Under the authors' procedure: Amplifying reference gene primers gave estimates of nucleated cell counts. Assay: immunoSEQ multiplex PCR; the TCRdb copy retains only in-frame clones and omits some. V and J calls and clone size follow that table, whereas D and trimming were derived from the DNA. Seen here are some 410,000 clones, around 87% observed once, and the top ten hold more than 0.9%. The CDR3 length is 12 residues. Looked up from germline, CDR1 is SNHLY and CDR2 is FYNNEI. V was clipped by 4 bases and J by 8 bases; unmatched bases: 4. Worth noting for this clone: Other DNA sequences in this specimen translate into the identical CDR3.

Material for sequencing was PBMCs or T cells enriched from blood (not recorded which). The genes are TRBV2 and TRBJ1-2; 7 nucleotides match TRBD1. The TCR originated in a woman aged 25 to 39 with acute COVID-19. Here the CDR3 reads CASSGTGGGYTF. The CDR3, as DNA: TGTGCCAGCAGTGGGACAGGCGGGGGCTACACCTTC.